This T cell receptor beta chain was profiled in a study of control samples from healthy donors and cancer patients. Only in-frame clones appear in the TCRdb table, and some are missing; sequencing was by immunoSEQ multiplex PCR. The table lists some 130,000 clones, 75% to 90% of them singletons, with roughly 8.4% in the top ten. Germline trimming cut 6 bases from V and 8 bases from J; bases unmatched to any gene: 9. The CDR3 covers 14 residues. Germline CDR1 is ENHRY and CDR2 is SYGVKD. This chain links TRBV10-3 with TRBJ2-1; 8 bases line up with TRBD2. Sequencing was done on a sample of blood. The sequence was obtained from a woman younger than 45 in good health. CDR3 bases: TGTGCCATCAGCGTCAGCGGGAGTTACGATGAGCAGTTCTTC. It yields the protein CAISVSGSYDEQFF.